The entry that follows covers one TCR beta chain sequence. This entry belongs to a study of early T cells in non-severe SARS-CoV-2 infection. TCRdb reprocessed the 5' RACE reads via MiXCR and lists one record per CDR3 protein. The profile shows under 60,000 distinct CDR3 sequences, just over 8% of them singletons. The TCR was taken from an adult who was a healthcare worker with PCR-confirmed SARS-CoV-2 infection or an uninfected control (not recorded which). Sequencing was performed on whole blood.

The CDR3 loop reads CASSFTAGELFF. CDR3 sequence (DNA): TGTGCCAGCAGTTTCACAGCCGGGGAGCTGTTTTTT. This chain joins TRBV28 and TRBJ2-2, with no clear D. Trimming took off 3 bases at V and 6 bases at J, with 5 bases between the two ends. The CDR3 runs to 12 residues. Looked up from germline, CDR1 is MDHEN and CDR2 is SYDVKM.